This TCR beta chain is from a study of control samples from healthy donors and cancer patients (TCRdb year 2020). This clone was seen more than once but under ten times. No antigen is known for it. Base qualities were left out, and no much larger clone turns up one base away. The library was generated by the immunoSEQ multiplex PCR assay. TCRdb stores this immuneACCESS table with in-frame sequences only. Part of the clones is absent; in the studies checked, under half of the shortfall reflects unresolved V genes, and no reason is known for the rest. In this sample the table shows some 100,000 clones, 75% to 90% of which occur a single time. The top ten hold under 10% of the sample. Sequenced material: blood. The sequence came from a man aged 25 to 40 in good health.

The DNA reads TGTGCCCCCCGGGGAGCGGGACCCGGGGAGCTGTTTTTT. It encodes CAPRGAGPGELFF. The V gene is TRBV24-1 and the J gene is TRBJ2-2, with 7 middle bases fitting TRBD2. Looking up the germline V gene yields CDR1 KGHDR and CDR2 SFDVKD. V trim: 12 bases; J trim: 6 bases; unmatched bases: 9. The cysteine opens and the phenylalanine closes a CDR3 of 13 amino acids. Solely the CDR3 DNA is kept, with 39 bases framed from the first base.